This TCR beta chain was identified in a study of blood T cell repertoires in COVID-19. How the authors handled the data: Scientists estimated how many nucleated cells there were by amplifying reference gene primers. The data were produced by immunoSEQ multiplex PCR, yet TCRdb's version contains in-frame clones alone and is incomplete. V and J calls and clone size are as listed in that table; D and trimming were resolved from the DNA. In the table there are over 350,000 clones, just over 90% of which are singletons. Cohort placement rested on clinical history that participants reported themselves. The sample was PBMCs or T cells enriched from blood (not recorded which). The receptor's source is a woman in her 40s who had been exposed to COVID-19.

The CDR3 protein is CASSPTGEKYEQYF. In DNA, the CDR3 is TGCGCCAGCAGCCCGACAGGGGAAAAGTACGAGCAGTACTTC. This sequence joins TRBV5-1 and TRBJ2-7, with 8 nucleotides matching TRBD1. The ends lost 4 bases at V and 4 bases at J; junction bases unmatched: 7. This CDR3 has 14 residues. CDR1 is SGHRS, CDR2 YFSETQ, per germline.